What follows is one TCR beta chain and its context. The treatment: oral pan-JAK inhibitor, 5-10 mg twice daily. Between the trimmed V and J ends, which lost 3 bases and 5 bases, there was a span of 13 bases. This CDR3 spans 14 amino acids. Germline CDR1 MGHRA, CDR2 YSYEKL. The data originate from a study of CD8+ T cells in alopecia areata. RNA was isolated and reverse transcribed to cDNA, the sequencing template. Data came from immunoSEQ multiplex PCR; TCRdb stores just in-frame clones and leaves some out. The table shows fewer than 110,000 clones, with about 61% occurring only once. The specimen was CD8+ T cells sorted from blood, collected at approximately week 55, from a patient treated with tofacitinib. The genes are TRBV4-1 and TRBJ1-2; D is ambiguous. This TCR was sampled from a human donor with alopecia areata. The CDR3 here is CASSHSTAWYGYTF. The CDR3 DNA is TGCGCCAGCAGCCACTCGACGGCCTGGTATGGCTACACCTTC.